Listed below are T cell receptor beta chains from one sample, sequenced in a study of blood T cell repertoires in COVID-19. Generated by immunoSEQ multiplex PCR, the TCRdb table keeps only in-frame clones and is missing some. The sample comprises some 350,000 clones, around 90% of which are singletons, and 3% rests with the top ten. The specimen sequenced was peripheral blood. All receptors come from a woman in her 30s with COVID-19, enrolled during active disease. Each CDR3 is given with its conserved first and last residue. D genes are given only for firm matches. Only part of the rows carry a size: once, few, many, or a class if the clone is expanded.

TRBJ1-2,TRBV5-6,TRBD1,NA,CASRAGGTATNGYTF,TGTGCCAGCAGGGCTGGGGGGACAGCTACGAATGGCTACACCTTC
TRBJ2-3,TRBV21-1,NA,NA,CASSHAGTSGSTDTQYF,TGTGCCAGCAGCCACGCCGGGACTAGCGGGAGCACAGATACGCAGTATTTT
TRBJ2-5,TRBV9,NA,NA,CASSVGGGRGETQYF,TGTGCCAGCAGCGTAGGTGGAGGTCGGGGAGAGACCCAGTACTTC
TRBJ1-4,TRBV5-5,NA,NA,CASSLVPGQHNEKLFF,TGTGCCAGCAGCTTGGTACCGGGACAACATAATGAAAAACTGTTTTTT
TRBJ1-6,TRBV5-6,TRBD1,NA,CASSEDRSSYNSPLHF,TGTGCCAGCAGTGAGGACAGGAGCTCCTATAATTCACCCCTCCACTTT
TRBJ2-1,TRBV7-5,NA,once,CARSLDNRVNEQFF,TGTGCCAGAAGCTTAGATAACAGGGTCAATGAGCAGTTCTTC
TRBJ1-1,TRBV28,TRBD1,NA,CASSPRTGMNTEAFF,TGTGCCAGCAGTCCCCGGACAGGGATGAACACTGAAGCTTTCTTT
TRBJ2-7,TRBV7-2,NA,NA,CASSFGRGAYEQYF,TGTGCCAGCAGCTTCGGCAGGGGCGCCTACGAGCAGTACTTC
TRBJ2-4,TRBV19,NA,NA,CASSRVGAIQYF,TGTGCCAGTAGTAGGGTGGGGGCCATTCAGTACTTC
TRBJ2-3,TRBV24-1,TRBD2,NA,CATSDFPSGSTDTQYF,TGTGCCACCAGTGATTTTCCTAGCGGTAGCACAGATACGCAGTATTTT